This TCR beta chain was recorded in a study of memory CD4+ T cells and cytomegalovirus serostatus. Background on the study: Of the healthy Belgian adults, roughly ten were CMV seropositive and 24 seronegative. Study-level findings and limits: CD4+ memory repertoires contained about two fifths of the roughly 160 reported CMV TCRbeta sequences.

Details on this clone: Its antigen remains unidentified.

The CDR3 has 14 amino acids. V lost 5 bases and J 2 bases, leaving 11 bases between the germline ends. Per germline, CDR1 SGHTA and CDR2 FQGNSA. In the authors' workflow: After removing out-of-frame reads, over 2 million distinct TCRbeta sequences remained. The table came from immunoSEQ multiplex PCR; TCRdb's copy has only in-frame clones and leaves some out. For V, J and clone size, that table is used; D and trimming come from the DNA. The sample gives tens of thousands of clones, approximately 77% of which show up once; 0.75% to 0.9% is in the top ten. The sort gate was single viable CD3+CD4+CD8-CD45RO+ cells for memory CD4+ T cells.

The chain is built from TRBV7-2 and TRBJ2-3, with TRBD2 as a possible D gene (5 bases). The specimen was memory CD4+ T cells from blood. The clonotype was recovered from an adult in good health and CMV-seronegative. The CDR3 reads CASSLSGTTDTQYF. In DNA, the CDR3 is TGTGCCAGCAGCCTAAGCGGCACCACAGATACGCAGTATTTT.